A single sample gave rise to the 17 T cell receptor beta chains below, sequenced in a study of PD-1 blockade in classical Hodgkin lymphoma. The patients all showed relapse after autologous stem cell transplantation, while their brentuximab vedotin exposure varied. After thawing, PBMCs were subjected to magnetic negative selection to isolate CD8+ T cells. Sequencing was performed with immunoSEQ multiplex PCR; in TCRdb, only in-frame clones are kept and a portion is missing. The sample lists 1,600 or so clones, 60% to 80% occurring once. Source: CD8+ T cells from blood, taken at baseline. The receptor source for this set is a human donor with classical Hodgkin lymphoma.

The chain combines TRBV5-8 with TRBJ2-4; D not certain. Germline assignment: CDR1 SGHTS and CDR2 YDEGEE. The CDR3 loop spans 15 amino acids. V dropped 3 bases and J dropped 1 base, with 11 bases sitting between them. CDR3 region: CASSYETGAKNIQYF. The CDR3 DNA reads TGTGCCAGCAGCTATGAGACGGGCGCCAAAAACATTCAGTACTTC.

This clone is large in the sample. The chain uses TRBV6-5 and TRBJ1-2; no clear D. This CDR3 comprises 14 residues. With 0 bases removed from V and 8 bases from J, the gap between germline ends came to 13 bases. The V gene's germline CDR1 is MNHEY and CDR2 SVGAGI. CDR3 sequence: CASSYSGWDGGYTF. DNA of the CDR3: TGTGCCAGCAGTTACTCGGGTTGGGATGGGGGCTACACCTTC.

This chain connects TRBV5-5 to TRBJ1-1, with D possibly TRBD1 on 5 matching bases. The germline V gene encodes CDR1 SGHKS and CDR2 YYEKEE (reference sequence). V lost 2 bases to trimming and J lost 3 bases, with 8 bases between them. The CDR3 has 13 residues. CDR3 sequence: CASSFDRHTEAFF. As DNA, the CDR3 is TGTGCCAGCAGCTTTGACAGACACACTGAAGCTTTCTTT.

The chain is built from TRBV2 and TRBJ2-7, with a tentative D call TRBD2 (7 bases). The germline CDR1 and CDR2 sequences are SNHLY and FYNNEI. Trimming took 7 bases from V and 4 from J, leaving 11 bases between them. The length of the CDR3 is 12 residues. As DNA, the CDR3 is TGTGCCAGCACTGGGGGGGCATACGAGCAGTACGTC. This sequence encodes CASTGGAYEQYV.

The genes are TRBV27 and TRBJ1-2; D remains ambiguous. The CDR3 covers 13 residues. V lost 2 bases to trimming and J lost 2 bases, with 6 bases between them. Per the germline V gene, CDR1 is MNHEY and CDR2 is SMNVEV (reference sequence). In DNA, the CDR3 is TGTGCCAGCAGTTTAAAGGGAAACTATGGCTACACCTTC. Translated: CASSLKGNYGYTF.

The V call is TRBV2, the J call TRBJ2-5; D is unresolved. Germline V lookup: CDR1 SNHLY, CDR2 FYNNEI. V was clipped by 0 bases and J by 4 bases, with 12 bases between them. The CDR3 length is 15 residues. The CDR3 sequence is CASSEAGRVGETQYF. In DNA form, the CDR3 reads TGTGCCAGCAGTGAAGCAGGTCGGGTAGGAGAGACCCAGTACTTC.

The rearrangement uses TRBV4-3 and TRBJ1-2, with TRBD1 matching over 10 bases. Germline V gives CDR1 LGHNA, CDR2 YSLEER. The V and J ends lost 0 bases and 7 bases, in that order; junction bases with no gene match: 11. There are 17 residues in the CDR3. The CDR3 nucleotides read TGCGCCAGCAGCCAAGATCGGGGTCCGGGACAGGGGAGTGGCTACACCTTC. Translated, it gives CASSQDRGPGQGSGYTF.

V is TRBV28 and J is TRBJ2-5, with D perhaps TRBD2 (5 bases). This CDR3 is 13 amino acids long. Per the germline V gene, CDR1 is MDHEN and CDR2 is SYDVKM. With 6 bases removed from V and 5 bases from J, the gap between germline ends came to 13 bases. For the CDR3, the DNA is TGTGCCAGCAGGCAGTCGGGGAGCGAGACCCAGTACTTC. It is translated as CASRQSGSETQYF.

This chain links TRBV19 with TRBJ2-5; no clear D. The V end lost 3 bases, the J end lost 5 bases, and 25 bases lay between the germline ends. Germline CDR1 and CDR2: LNHDA and SQIVND (reference sequence). CDR3 length equals 18 residues. The CDR3 spells CASSIGVSASLVTETQYF. The CDR3, as DNA: TGTGCCAGTAGTATCGGTGTATCTGCGTCCCTAGTCACGGAGACCCAGTACTTC.

This chain connects TRBV5-8 to TRBJ1-4, with 11 nucleotides matching TRBD1. J lost 8 bases, V lost 4 bases, and 10 bases had no gene match. The CDR3 length is 16 residues. Germline loops: CDR1 SGHTS, CDR2 YDEGEE. The DNA for the CDR3 is TGTGCCAGCAGCGGACAGGGGGCGACCCTGGAAGAAAAACTGTTTTTT. Residues: CASSGQGATLEEKLFF. Full variable domain (remainder filled in from reference TRBV5-8 and TRBJ1-4): EAGVTQSPTHLIKTRGQQATLRCSPISGHTSVYWYQQALGLGLQFLLWYDEGEERNRGNFPPRFSGRQFPNYSSELNVNALELEDSALYLCASSGQGATLEEKLFFGSGTQLSVL.

This chain joins TRBV4-2 and TRBJ2-2, with D perhaps matching TRBD2 (6 bases). Looked up from germline, CDR1 is LGHNA and CDR2 is YNFKEQ. The CDR3 spans 15 residues. V was trimmed by 5 bases and J by 4 bases, leaving 14 bases between them. CDR3 amino acids: CASSLGGVRTGELFF. The DNA of the CDR3 is TGTGCCAGCAGCTTAGGAGGGGTCCGCACCGGGGAGCTGTTTTTT.

The V and J genes are TRBV25-1 and TRBJ1-6; the D is unclear. V dropped 6 bases and J dropped 0 bases, with 12 bases sitting between them. The CDR3 totals 16 residues. Looked up from germline, CDR1 is MGHDK and CDR2 is SYGVNS. The CDR3 DNA reads as TGTGCCAGCAGCCGGGCGGTGAGCTCCTATAATTCACCCCTCCACTTT. Translation: CASSRAVSSYNSPLHF.

DNA of the CDR3: TGTGCCAGCAGTCCCGGGGGTAGCAATCAGCCCCAGCATTTT. This gives the protein CASSPGGSNQPQHF. This chain joins TRBV6-6 and TRBJ1-5, with D possibly matching TRBD1 (5 bases). The V end lost 5 bases, the J end lost 0 bases, and 8 bases lay between the germline ends. CDR1 and CDR2 from the germline V gene are MNHNY and SVGAGI (reference sequence). This CDR3 comprises 14 residues.

This clone was detected a few times. The chain recombines TRBV4-3 with TRBJ1-1; tentatively, D is TRBD1 (6 bases). The germline V and J ends were trimmed by 0 bases and 0 bases, with 8 bases remaining between them. This CDR3 comprises 15 residues. From germline, CDR1 is LGHNA and CDR2 YSLEER. CDR3 residues: CASSQDGQMNTEAFF. The CDR3 DNA sequence: TGCGCCAGCAGCCAAGATGGACAGATGAACACTGAAGCTTTCTTT.

The chain couples TRBV13 to TRBJ2-1; 9 bases are shared with TRBD2. CDR3 size: 15 residues. Trimming removed 0 bases from V and 6 bases from J; junction bases left unmatched: 3. The germline gives CDR1 PRHDT, CDR2 FYEKMQ (reference sequence). Written as DNA, the CDR3 is TGTGCCAGCAGCTTAGGGCGGGGGGGCTTCAATGAGCAGTTCTTC. It encodes CASSLGRGGFNEQFF.

This rearrangement joins TRBV11-3 to TRBJ1-2, with no clear D. CDR3 length: 12 amino acids. Per germline, CDR1 SGHNT and CDR2 YENEEA. Trimming stripped 3 bases from V and 6 bases from J, with 8 bases between. The CDR3 nucleotides read TGTGCCAGCAGCTTGACCGACGATGGCTACACCTTC. Translated: CASSLTDDGYTF.

Concerning this clone itself: Relative to the germline gene, one junction end is altered; a read error may explain this. The genes are TRBV5-3 and TRBJ2-5; no clear D. TRBV5-3 is an open reading frame, and its role is uncertain. The CDR3 consists of 8 residues. The CDR3 nucleotides read TGTGCCAGAAGAAACATGGACTTC. Protein: CARRNMDF.